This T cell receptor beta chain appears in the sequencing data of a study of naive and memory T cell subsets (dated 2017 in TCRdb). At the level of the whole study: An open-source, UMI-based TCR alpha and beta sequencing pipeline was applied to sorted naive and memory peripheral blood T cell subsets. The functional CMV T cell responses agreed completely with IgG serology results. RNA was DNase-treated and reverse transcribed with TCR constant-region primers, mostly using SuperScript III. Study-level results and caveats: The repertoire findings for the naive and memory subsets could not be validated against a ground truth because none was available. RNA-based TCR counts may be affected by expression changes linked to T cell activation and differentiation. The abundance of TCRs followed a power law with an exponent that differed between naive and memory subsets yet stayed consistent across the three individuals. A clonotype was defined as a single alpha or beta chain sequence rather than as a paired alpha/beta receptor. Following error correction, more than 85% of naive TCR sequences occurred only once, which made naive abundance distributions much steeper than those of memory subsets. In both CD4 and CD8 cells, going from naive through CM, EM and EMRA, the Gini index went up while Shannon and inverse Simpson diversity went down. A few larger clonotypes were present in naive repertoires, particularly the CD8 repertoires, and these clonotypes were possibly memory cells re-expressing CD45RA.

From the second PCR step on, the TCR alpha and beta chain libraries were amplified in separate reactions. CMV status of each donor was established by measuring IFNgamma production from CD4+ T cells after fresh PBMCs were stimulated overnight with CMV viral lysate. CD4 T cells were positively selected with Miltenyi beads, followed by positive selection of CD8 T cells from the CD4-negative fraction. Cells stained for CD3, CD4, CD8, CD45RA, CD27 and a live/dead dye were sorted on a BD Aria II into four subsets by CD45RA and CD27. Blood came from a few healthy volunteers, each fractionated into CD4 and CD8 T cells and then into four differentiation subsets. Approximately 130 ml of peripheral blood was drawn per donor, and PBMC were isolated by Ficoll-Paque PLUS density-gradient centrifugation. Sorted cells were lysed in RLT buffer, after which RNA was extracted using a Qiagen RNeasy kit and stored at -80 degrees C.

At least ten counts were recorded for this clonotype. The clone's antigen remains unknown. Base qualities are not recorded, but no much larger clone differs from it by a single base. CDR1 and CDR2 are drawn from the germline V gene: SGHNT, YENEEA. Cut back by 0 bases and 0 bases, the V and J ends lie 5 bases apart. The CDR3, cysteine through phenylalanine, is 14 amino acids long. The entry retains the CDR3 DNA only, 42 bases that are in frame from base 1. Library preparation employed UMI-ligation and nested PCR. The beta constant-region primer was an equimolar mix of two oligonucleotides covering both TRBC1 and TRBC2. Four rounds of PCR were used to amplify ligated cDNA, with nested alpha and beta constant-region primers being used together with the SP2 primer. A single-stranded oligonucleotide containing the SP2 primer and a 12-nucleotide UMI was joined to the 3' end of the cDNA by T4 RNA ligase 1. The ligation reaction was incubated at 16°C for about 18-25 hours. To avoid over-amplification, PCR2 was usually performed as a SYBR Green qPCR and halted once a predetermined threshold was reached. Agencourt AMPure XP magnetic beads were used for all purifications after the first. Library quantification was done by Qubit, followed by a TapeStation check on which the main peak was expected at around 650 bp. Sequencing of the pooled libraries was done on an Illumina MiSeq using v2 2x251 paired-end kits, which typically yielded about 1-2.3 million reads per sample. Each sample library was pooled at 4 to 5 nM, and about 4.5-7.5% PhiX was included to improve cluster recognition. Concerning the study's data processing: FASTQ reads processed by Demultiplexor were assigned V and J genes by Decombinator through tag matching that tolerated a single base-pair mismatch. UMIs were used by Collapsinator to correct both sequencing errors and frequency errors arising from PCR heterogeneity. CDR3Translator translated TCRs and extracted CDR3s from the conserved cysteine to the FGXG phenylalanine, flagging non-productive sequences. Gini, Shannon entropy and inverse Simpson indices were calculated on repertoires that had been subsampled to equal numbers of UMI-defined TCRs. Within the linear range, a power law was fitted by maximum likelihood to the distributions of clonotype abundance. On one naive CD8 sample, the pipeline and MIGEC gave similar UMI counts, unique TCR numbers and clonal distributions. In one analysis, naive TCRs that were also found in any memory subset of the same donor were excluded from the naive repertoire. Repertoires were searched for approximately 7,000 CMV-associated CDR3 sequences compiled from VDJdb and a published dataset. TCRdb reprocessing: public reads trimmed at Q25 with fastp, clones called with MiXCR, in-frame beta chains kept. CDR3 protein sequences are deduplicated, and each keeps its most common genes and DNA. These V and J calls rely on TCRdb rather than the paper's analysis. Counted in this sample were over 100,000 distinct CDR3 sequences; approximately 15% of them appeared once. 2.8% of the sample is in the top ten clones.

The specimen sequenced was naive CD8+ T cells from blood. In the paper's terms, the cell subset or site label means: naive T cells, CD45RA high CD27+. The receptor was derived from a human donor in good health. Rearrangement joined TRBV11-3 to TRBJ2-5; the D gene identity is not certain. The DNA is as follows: TGTGCCAGCAGCTTAGAAGAGTACCAAGAGACCCAGTACTTC. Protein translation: CASSLEEYQETQYF.